This entry concerns a single T cell receptor beta chain. The whole isolated RNA underwent reverse transcription, so sequencing captured expressed TCRB transcripts. TCRdb's table, derived via immunoSEQ multiplex PCR, lists solely in-frame clones and lacks some. The sample lists around 140,000 clones, roughly a tenth occurring once. The sample originates from a study of beta chain features in type 1 diabetes. Germline CDR1 SGHDN, CDR2 FVKESK. This CDR3 spans 15 amino acids. V lost 0 bases and J lost 7; bases outside the gene matches: 7. The source is a man aged 18 to 29 in good health. The chain couples TRBV14 to TRBJ2-3; 7 bases line up with TRBD2. The specimen was naive CD4+ T cells from blood. For the CDR3, the DNA is TGTGCCAGCAGCCAAGATGCAAGCGGGGCGAATACGCAGTATTTT. Its translation: CASSQDASGANTQYF.